This T cell receptor beta chain appears in the sequencing data of a study of tumor-infiltrating lymphocytes in oesophageal squamous cell carcinoma. The CDR3 covers 13 residues. Germline V gives CDR1 SGHTA, CDR2 FQGTGA. TCRdb re-called the PCR reads through MiXCR, storing one row per CDR3 protein. Seen here are around 20,000 distinct CDR3 sequences, under 45% observed once, and the top ten hold under 30%. The specimen was esophageal tumor tissue. This sequence originates from a male donor with esophageal squamous cell carcinoma. The chain recombines TRBV7-3 with TRBJ2-4, with D perhaps being TRBD1 or TRBD2 (5 bases each). Gene TRBJ2-7 matches the end of the DNA better, so the J call may be wrong. Here the CDR3 DNA reads TGTGCCAGCAGCTTAACCAGGGAGTACGAGCAGTACTTC. Residues: CASSLTREYEQYF.